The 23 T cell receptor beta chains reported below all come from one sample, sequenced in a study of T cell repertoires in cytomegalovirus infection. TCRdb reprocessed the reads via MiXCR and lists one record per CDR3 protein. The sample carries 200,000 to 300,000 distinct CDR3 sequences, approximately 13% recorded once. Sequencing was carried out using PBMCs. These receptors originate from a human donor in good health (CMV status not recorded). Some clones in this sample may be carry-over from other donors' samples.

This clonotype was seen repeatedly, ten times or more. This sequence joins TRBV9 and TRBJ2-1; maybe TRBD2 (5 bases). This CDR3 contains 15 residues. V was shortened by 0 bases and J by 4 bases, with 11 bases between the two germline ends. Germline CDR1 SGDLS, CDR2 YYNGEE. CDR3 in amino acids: CASSVAPGSYNEQFF. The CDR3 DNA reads TGTGCCAGCAGCGTAGCGCCGGGAAGTTACAATGAGCAGTTCTTC.

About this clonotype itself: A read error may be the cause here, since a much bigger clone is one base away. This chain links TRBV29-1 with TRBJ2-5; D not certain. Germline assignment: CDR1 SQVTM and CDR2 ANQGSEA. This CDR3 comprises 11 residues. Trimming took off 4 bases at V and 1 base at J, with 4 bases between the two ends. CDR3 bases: TGCAGCGTTGCCCTCCAAGAGACCCAGTACTTC. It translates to CSVALQETQYF.

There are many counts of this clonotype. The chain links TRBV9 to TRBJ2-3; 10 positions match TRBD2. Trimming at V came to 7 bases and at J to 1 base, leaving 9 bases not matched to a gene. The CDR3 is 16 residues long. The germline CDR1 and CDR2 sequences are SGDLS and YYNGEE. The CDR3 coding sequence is TGTGCCAGCGGTCTAGCGGGAGTTGGGCGCACAGATACGCAGTATTTT. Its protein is CASGLAGVGRTDTQYF.

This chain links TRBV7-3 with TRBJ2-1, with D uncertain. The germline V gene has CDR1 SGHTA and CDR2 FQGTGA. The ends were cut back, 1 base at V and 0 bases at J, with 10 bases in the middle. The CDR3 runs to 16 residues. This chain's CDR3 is CASSLSGGSSYNEQFF. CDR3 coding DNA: TGTGCCAGCAGCTTAAGTGGCGGTAGCTCCTACAATGAGCAGTTCTTC. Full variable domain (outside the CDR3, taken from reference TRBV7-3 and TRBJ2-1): GAGVSQTPSNKVTEKGKYVELRCDPISGHTALYWYRQSLGQGPEFLIYFQGTGAADDSGLPNDRFFAVRPEGSVSTLKIQRTERGDSAVYLCASSLSGGSSYNEQFFGPGTRLTVL.

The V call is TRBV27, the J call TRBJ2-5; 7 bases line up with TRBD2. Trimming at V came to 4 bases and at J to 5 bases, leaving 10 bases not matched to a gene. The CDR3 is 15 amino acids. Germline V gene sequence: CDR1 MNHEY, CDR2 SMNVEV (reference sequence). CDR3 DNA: TGTGCCAGCAGTTCAGAACGGGGGGTTTTGGAGACCCAGTACTTC. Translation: CASSSERGVLETQYF.

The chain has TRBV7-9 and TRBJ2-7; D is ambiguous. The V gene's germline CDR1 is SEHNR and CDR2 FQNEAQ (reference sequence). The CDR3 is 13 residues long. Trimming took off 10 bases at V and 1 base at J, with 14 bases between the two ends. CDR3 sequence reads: CATRKELSYEQYF. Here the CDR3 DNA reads TGTGCCACTCGGAAGGAATTGTCCTACGAGCAGTACTTC.

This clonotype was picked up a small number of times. The CDR3 sequence is CASSQGLRGGSYNEQFF. The CDR3 DNA is TGTGCCAGCAGCCAGGGCCTGCGGGGGGGCTCCTACAATGAGCAGTTCTTC. The chain is built from TRBV3-1 and TRBJ2-1; 9 bases map to TRBD2. Trimming took 3 bases from V and 0 from J; bases not matched to a gene: 6. The CDR3 contains 17 residues. Germline values: CDR1 LGHDT, CDR2 YNNKEL (reference sequence).

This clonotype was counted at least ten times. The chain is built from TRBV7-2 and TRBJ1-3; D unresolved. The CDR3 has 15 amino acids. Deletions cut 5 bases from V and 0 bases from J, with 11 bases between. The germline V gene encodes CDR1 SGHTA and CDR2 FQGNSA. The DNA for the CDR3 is TGTGCCAGCAGCCCTGGCAGCAGCTCTGGAAACACCATATATTTT. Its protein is CASSPGSSSGNTIYF.

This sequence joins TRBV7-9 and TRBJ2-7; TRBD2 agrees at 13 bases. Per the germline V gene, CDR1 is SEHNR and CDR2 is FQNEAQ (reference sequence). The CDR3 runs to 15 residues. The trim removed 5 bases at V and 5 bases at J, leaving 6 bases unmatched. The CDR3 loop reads CASSPPGLAGNEQYF. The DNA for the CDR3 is TGTGCCAGCAGCCCACCGGGACTAGCGGGAAACGAGCAGTACTTC.

The CDR3 DNA reads as TGTGCCAGCAGCCCACAACAGGGGAACTATGGCTACACCTTC. Translated, it gives CASSPQQGNYGYTF. This chain links TRBV5-4 with TRBJ1-2; the match to TRBD1 covers 7 bases. The J segment lost 2 bases and the V segment lost 4 bases, leaving 5 bases of the junction unmatched. Per germline, CDR1 SGHNT and CDR2 YYREEE (reference sequence). There are 14 residues in the CDR3.

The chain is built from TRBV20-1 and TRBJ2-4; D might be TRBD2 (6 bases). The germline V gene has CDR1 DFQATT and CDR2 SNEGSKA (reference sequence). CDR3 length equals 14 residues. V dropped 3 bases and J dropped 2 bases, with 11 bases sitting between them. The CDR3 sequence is CSASGGFTKNIQYF. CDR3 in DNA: TGCAGTGCTAGTGGGGGGTTTACCAAAAACATTCAGTACTTC.

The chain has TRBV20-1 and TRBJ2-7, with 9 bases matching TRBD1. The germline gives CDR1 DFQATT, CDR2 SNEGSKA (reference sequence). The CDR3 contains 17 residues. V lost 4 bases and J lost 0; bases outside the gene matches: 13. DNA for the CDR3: TGCAGTGCTATGAACAGGGGGCGCGGATTGAACTCCTACGAGCAGTACTTC. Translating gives CSAMNRGRGLNSYEQYF.

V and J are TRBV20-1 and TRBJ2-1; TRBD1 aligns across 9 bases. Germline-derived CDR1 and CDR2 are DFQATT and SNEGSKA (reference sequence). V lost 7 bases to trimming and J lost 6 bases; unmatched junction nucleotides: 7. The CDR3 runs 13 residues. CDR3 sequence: CSGRGDRVNEQFF. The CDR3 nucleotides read TGCAGTGGACGTGGGGACAGGGTCAATGAGCAGTTCTTC.

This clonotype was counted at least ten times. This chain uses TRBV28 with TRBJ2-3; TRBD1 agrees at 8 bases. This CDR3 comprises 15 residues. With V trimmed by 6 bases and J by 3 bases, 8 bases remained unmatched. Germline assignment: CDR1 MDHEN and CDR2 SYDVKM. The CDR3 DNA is TGTGCCAGCAGGGCCCAGGGGGCGCGAACAGATACGCAGTATTTT. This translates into CASRAQGARTDTQYF.

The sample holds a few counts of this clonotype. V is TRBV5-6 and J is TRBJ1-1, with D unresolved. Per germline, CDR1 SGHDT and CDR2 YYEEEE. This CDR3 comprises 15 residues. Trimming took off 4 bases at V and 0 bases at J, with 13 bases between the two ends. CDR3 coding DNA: TGTGCCAGCAGCGAACCAGCTATCATGAACACTGAAGCTTTCTTT. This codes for CASSEPAIMNTEAFF.

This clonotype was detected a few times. In DNA, the CDR3 is TGCAGCGCTGGGCTCGGTTCAACCTACGAGCAGTACTTC. Protein product: CSAGLGSTYEQYF. This chain links TRBV29-1 with TRBJ2-7; D is unresolved. Germline assignment: CDR1 SQVTM and CDR2 ANQGSEA. This CDR3 contains 13 residues. Trimming cost V 7 bases and J 2 bases, with 15 bases left between them.

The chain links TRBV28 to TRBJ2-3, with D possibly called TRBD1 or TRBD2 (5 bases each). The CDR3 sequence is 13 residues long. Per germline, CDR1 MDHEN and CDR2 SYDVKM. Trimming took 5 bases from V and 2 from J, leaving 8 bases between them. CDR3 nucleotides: TGTGCCAGCAGTGGGGACCTCACAGATACGCAGTATTTT. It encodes CASSGDLTDTQYF.

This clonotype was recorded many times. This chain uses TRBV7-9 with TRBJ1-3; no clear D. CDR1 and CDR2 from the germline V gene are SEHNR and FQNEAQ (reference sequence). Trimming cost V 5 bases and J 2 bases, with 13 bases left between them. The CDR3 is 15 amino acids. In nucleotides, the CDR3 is TGTGCCAGCAGCCCTAGACTGAATACTGGAAACACCATATATTTT. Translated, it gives CASSPRLNTGNTIYF. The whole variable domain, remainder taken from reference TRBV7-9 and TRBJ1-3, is DTGVSQNPRHKITKRGQNVTFRCDPISEHNRLYWYRQTLGQGPEFLTYFQNEAQLEKSRLLSDRFSAERPKGSFSTLEIQRTEQGDSAMYLCASSPRLNTGNTIYFGEGSWLTVV.

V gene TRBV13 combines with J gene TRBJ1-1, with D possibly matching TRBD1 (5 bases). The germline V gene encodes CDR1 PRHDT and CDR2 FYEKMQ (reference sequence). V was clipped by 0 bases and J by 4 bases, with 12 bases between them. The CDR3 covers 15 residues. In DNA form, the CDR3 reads TGTGCCAGCAGCTTAGGCCGGGACGTTCTCACTGAAGCTTTCTTT. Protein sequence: CASSLGRDVLTEAFF.

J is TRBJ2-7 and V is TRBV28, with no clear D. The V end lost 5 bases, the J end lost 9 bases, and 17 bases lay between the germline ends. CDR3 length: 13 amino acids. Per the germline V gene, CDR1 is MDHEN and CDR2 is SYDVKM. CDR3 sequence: CASSGSIVVRQYF. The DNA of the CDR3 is TGTGCCAGCAGTGGTTCTATAGTGGTTAGGCAGTACTTC.

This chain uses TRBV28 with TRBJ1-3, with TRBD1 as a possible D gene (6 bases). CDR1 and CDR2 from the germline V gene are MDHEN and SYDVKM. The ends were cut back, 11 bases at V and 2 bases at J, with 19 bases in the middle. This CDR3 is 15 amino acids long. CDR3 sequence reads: CASGDNRGTGNTIYF. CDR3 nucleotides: TGTGCCTCGGGGGACAACCGTGGGACTGGAAACACCATATATTTT.

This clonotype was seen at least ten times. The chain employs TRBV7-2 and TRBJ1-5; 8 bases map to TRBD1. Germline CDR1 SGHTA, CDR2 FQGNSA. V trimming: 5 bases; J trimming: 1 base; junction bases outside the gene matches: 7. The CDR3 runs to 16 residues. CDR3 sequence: CASSPLGQGSNQPQHF. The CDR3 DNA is TGTGCCAGCAGCCCTCTCGGACAGGGAAGCAATCAGCCCCAGCATTTT.

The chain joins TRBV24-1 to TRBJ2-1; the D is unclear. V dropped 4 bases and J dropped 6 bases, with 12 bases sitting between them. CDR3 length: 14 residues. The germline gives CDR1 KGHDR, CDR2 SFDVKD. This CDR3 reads CATSDPNELNEQFF. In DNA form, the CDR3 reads TGTGCCACCAGTGACCCTAACGAACTCAATGAGCAGTTCTTC.